A selection of T cell receptor beta chains follows, all from one sample in a study of cytomegalovirus exposure and HLA in healthy donors. Clones were read by immunoSEQ multiplex PCR, and TCRdb kept only the in-frame ones, dropping some. Of over 150,000 clones detected, 70% to 90% appear once; the ten largest clones hold 2.1%. Input material: PBMCs. Every receptor here comes from a human donor in good health. Both conserved end residues are part of each CDR3. A D gene is named only where the DNA matches it firmly. Size is omitted from some rows. Given values are once, few, many or a class for expanded clones.

>TRBD2|TRBJ2-1|TRBV5-1|-
TGCGCCAGCAGCCCGACTAGCGGGGCTCACAATGAGCAGTTCTTC
CASSPTSGAHNEQFF
>-|TRBJ1-5|TRBV7-8|-
TGTGCCAGCAGCGGAAAAGGGGGATCTATGCAGCCCCAGCATTTT
CASSGKGGSMQPQHF
>TRBD2|TRBJ2-3|TRBV5-6|-
TGTGCCAGCAGCTTGGTTGGTAGCGGGGGGGGCACAGATACGCAGTATTTT
CASSLVGSGGGTDTQYF
>-|TRBJ1-1|TRBV15|-
TGTGCCACCAGCAGAGATGTCTTGAGGGACACTGAAGCTTTCTTT
CATSRDVLRDTEAFF
>-|TRBJ1-2|TRBV5-6|few
TGTGCCAGTCGAGTGGGGGGGCGGGAGACCTATGGCTACACCTTC
CASRVGGRETYGYTF
>-|TRBJ1-1|TRBV5-4|-
TGTGCCAGCAGCCCCGGGGGGCGCTGGGGCACTGAAGCTTTCTTT
CASSPGGRWGTEAFF
>TRBD1|TRBJ1-5|TRBV5-6|-
TGTGCCAGCAGCTCGACAGGGAAAAATCAGCCCCAGCATTTT
CASSSTGKNQPQHF
>-|TRBJ2-7|TRBV27|-
TGTGCCAGCAGTTTTGGGGCAGGGAAACGCTACGAGCAGTACTTC
CASSFGAGKRYEQYF
>TRBD2|TRBJ2-1|TRBV7-8|-
TGTGCCAGCAGCTTAGGAGCGGGAGGTTACAATGAGCAGTTCTTC
CASSLGAGGYNEQFF
>TRBD1|TRBJ1-3|TRBV6-5|-
TGTGCCAGCAGTGGAGACAGGGGCTACGGAAACACCATATATTTT
CASSGDRGYGNTIYF
>-|TRBJ2-3|TRBV14|-
TGTGCCAGCAGCCTGAGAGCAGCACAGGGAAGTCAGTATTTT
CASSLRAAQGSQYF
>-|TRBJ1-2|TRBV5-1|-
TGCGCCAGCAGCTTGGCGGGACAATCCTATGGCTACACCTTC
CASSLAGQSYGYTF
>-|TRBJ2-2|TRBV11-1|-
TGTGCCAGCAGCCCCCTGGCGGGAAACACCGGGGAGCTGTTTTTT
CASSPLAGNTGELFF
>-|TRBJ1-1|TRBV7-9|-
TGTGCCAGCAGCTTAGTTAGGGGTCGGACTGAAGCTTTCTTT
CASSLVRGRTEAFF
>TRBD1|TRBJ1-2|TRBV19|-
TGTGCCAGTACCCCCGGGACAGGGGAAAACTATGGCTACACCTTC
CASTPGTGENYGYTF
>TRBD1|TRBJ2-7|TRBV6-1|-
TGTGCCAGCGACGAAGGGGACAGAGCCTACGAGCAGTACTTC
CASDEGDRAYEQYF
>TRBD2|TRBJ2-1|TRBV11-3|-
TGTGCCAGCAGCTTAGGTCCTAGCGGGGAGTACAATGAGCAGTTCTTC
CASSLGPSGEYNEQFF
>-|TRBJ1-1|TRBV5-1|-
TGCGCCAGCAAAACTTGGGGGGGCAGGACTAACACTGAAGCTTTCTTT
CASKTWGGRTNTEAFF
>TRBD2|TRBJ2-1|TRBV2|-
TGTGCCAGCATCCGGGAGGGGGGAGGCAATGAGCAGTTCTTC
CASIREGGGNEQFF
>-|TRBJ2-7|TRBV5-5|-
TGTGCCAGCAGCTTACGACAGGAACGGCTCTACGAGCAGTACTTC
CASSLRQERLYEQYF
>-|TRBJ2-1|TRBV5-1|-
TGCGCCAGCAGCTTATCAGGGGCGGGTGAGCAGTTCTTC
CASSLSGAGEQFF
>TRBD2|TRBJ2-1|TRBV6-6|-
TGTGCCAGCAGTGCAGCGGGGGCCTACAATGAGCAGTTCTTC
CASSAAGAYNEQFF
>-|TRBJ2-7|TRBV9|-
TGTGCCAGCAGCGTAGGAGGATGGCTGTCCTCCGAGCAGTACTTC
CASSVGGWLSSEQYF
>-|TRBJ1-2|TRBV4-3|-
TGCGCCAGCAGCCAAGATCTCGACACCGTCTATGGCTACACCTTC
CASSQDLDTVYGYTF
>TRBD1|TRBJ2-2|TRBV5-1|-
TGCGCCAGCGGAAACGGACAGGGGGCCGGGGAGCTGTTTTTT
CASGNGQGAGELFF
>TRBD2|TRBJ2-7|TRBV11-2|-
TGTGCCAGCAGCTTAGGGGGACTAGCGGGAGCCGGGACGTACTTC
CASSLGGLAGAGTYF
>TRBD1|TRBJ1-1|TRBV18|once
TGTGCCAGCTCACCAAGACATGTACAGGGGGCGCGGGGTAGCACTGAAGCTTTCTTT
CASSPRHVQGARGSTEAFF
>TRBD1|TRBJ1-2|TRBV5-5|-
TGTGCCAGCAGCTTGCGATTCGGCAGGGGGCCCTTGTCGAGCTACACCTTC
CASSLRFGRGPLSSYTF
>-|TRBJ1-1|TRBV19|-
TGTGCCAGCCGACCAACGGACAGCAAAGTCACTGAAGCTTTCTTT
CASRPTDSKVTEAFF
>-|TRBJ2-7|TRBV28|-
TGTGCCACCATGACAGACGAGCAGTACTTC
CATMTDEQYF
>-|TRBJ1-2|TRBV7-3|once
TGTGCCAGCAACCCCGGGGGCAGCGGGGCCTATGGCTACACCTTC
CASNPGGSGAYGYTF
>-|TRBJ2-1|TRBV15|-
TGTGCCACCGGACATGGAGTTAGGGTCGATGAGCAGTTCTTC
CATGHGVRVDEQFF
>-|TRBJ2-1|TRBV2|-
TGTGCCAGCAATCCAGGGAAGATCAATGAGCAGTTCTTC
CASNPGKINEQFF
>-|TRBJ2-5|TRBV4-1|-
TGCGCCAGCAGCCAAGTATTTGCCGGAGGGACCCAGTACTTC
CASSQVFAGGTQYF
>-|TRBJ1-6|TRBV18|-
TGTGCCAGCTCACCACCTGGGACTTCTACAAATTCACCCCTCCACTTT
CASSPPGTSTNSPLHF
>-|TRBJ1-1|TRBV9|once
TGTGCCAGCAGCGTAGGGACAGATACTGAAGCTTTCTTT
CASSVGTDTEAFF
>TRBD2|TRBJ2-7|TRBV7-6|-
TGTGCCAGCAGCTTGACTAGCGGGGGGGCGTCGGAGCAGTACTTC
CASSLTSGGASEQYF
>-|TRBJ1-5|TRBV7-8|-
TGTGCCAGCAGCTTAGCGCAGGGTATGAGGTATAGCAATCAGCCCCAGCATTTT
CASSLAQGMRYSNQPQHF
>TRBD1|TRBJ1-4|TRBV4-1|-
TGCGCCAGCAGCCATCCCACAGGGGGAAGTCTGGCGGGTGAAAAACTGTTTTTT
CASSHPTGGSLAGEKLFF